This T cell receptor (beta chain) comes out of a study of shared clonotypes between healthy human individuals. All donors qualified as healthy HIV-negative adults and had experienced no recent acute infections or vaccinations. Without sorting, samples used 85 million to 95 million PBMCs for genomic DNA. The assay was immunoSEQ multiplex PCR, and TCRdb's table has in-frame clones only and misses some. The table has about 520,000 clones, around four fifths seen once. CDR3 length: 17 amino acids. With 0 bases clipped from V and 7 bases from J, the junction kept 10 bases outside the gene matches. CDR1 and CDR2 from the germline V gene are LNHNV and YYDKDF (reference sequence).

This receptor was obtained from a middle-aged woman in good health. Some clones in this sample may be carry-over from other donors' samples. The sequenced sample was PBMCs. The J gene is TRBJ2-2, the V gene TRBV15; 8 bases are a match to TRBD1. The CDR3 nucleotides read TGTGCCACCAGCAGAGATTGGGGGCAGGGGGCGAGCGGGGAGCTGTTTTTT. Amino acid sequence: CATSRDWGQGASGELFF.